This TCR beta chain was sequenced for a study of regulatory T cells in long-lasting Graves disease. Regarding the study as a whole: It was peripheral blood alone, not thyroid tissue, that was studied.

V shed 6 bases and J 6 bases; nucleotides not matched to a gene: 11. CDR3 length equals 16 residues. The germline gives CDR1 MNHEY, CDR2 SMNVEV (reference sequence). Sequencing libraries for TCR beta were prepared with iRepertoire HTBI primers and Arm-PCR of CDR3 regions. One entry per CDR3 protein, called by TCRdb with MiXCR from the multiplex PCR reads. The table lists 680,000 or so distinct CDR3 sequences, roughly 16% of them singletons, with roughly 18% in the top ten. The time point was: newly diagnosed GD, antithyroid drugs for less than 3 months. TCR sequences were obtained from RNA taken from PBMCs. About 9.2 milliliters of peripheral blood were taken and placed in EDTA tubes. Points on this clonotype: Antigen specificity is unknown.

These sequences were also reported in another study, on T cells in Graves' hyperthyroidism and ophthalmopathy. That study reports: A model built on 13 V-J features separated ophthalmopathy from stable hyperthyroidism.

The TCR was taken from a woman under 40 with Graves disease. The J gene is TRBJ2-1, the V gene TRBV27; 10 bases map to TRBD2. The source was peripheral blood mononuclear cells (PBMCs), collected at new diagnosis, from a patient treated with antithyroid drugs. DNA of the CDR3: TGTGCCAGCAGCCCCGCCCTAGCGGGAGCCCTCAATGAGCAGTTCTTC. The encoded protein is CASSPALAGALNEQFF.